These 20 T cell receptor beta chains came from one sample sequenced in a study of blood T cell repertoires in COVID-19. TCRdb keeps only in-frame clones here, not all; method: immunoSEQ multiplex PCR. The table lists some 91,000 clones, over 60% of them singletons. Material for sequencing was peripheral blood. These TCRs come from a man in his 70s with acute or convalescent COVID-19.

The rearrangement joins TRBV5-6 to TRBJ2-1, with a possible D match to TRBD1 (6 bases). V gave up 5 bases and J gave up 0 bases, with 15 bases separating them. CDR1 and CDR2 (germline): SGHDT, YYEEEE. This CDR3 has 16 amino acids. The CDR3: CASRYRAMSSYNEQFF. The DNA for the CDR3 is TGTGCCAGCAGGTACAGGGCGATGAGCTCCTACAATGAGCAGTTCTTC.

The chain uses TRBV12-3 or TRBV12-4 and TRBJ1-1; D is unresolved. V dropped 2 bases and J dropped 3 bases, with 7 bases sitting between them. The CDR3 has 13 amino acids. CDR3 coding DNA: TGTGCCAGCAGTTTAATGCAGGACACTGAAGCTTTCTTT. Its protein product is CASSLMQDTEAFF.

This clone was seen only once. The chain joins TRBV24-1 to TRBJ2-1; 9 bases agree with TRBD1. This CDR3 has 15 amino acids. Germline CDR1 KGHDR, CDR2 SFDVKD. Germline trimming cut 3 bases from V and 7 bases from J; bases unmatched to any gene: 6. CDR3 in amino acids: CATSDTSGTGNEQFF. The DNA for the CDR3 is TGTGCCACCAGTGATACTTCCGGGACAGGGAATGAGCAGTTCTTC.

This chain connects TRBV14 to TRBJ2-7; 14 positions agree with TRBD2. V lost 4 bases to trimming and J lost 6 bases; unmatched junction nucleotides: 5. CDR1 and CDR2 (germline): SGHDN, FVKESK. The CDR3 loop spans 15 amino acids. This CDR3 is CASSRLAGGCGEQYV. CDR3 DNA sequence: TGTGCCAGCAGCCGACTAGCGGGGGGGTGTGGCGAGCAGTACGTC.

The chain joins TRBV5-1 to TRBJ2-1, with 8 bases lining up with TRBD2. CDR1 and CDR2 from the germline V gene are SGHRS and YFSETQ. CDR3 length: 15 amino acids. Trimming at V came to 3 bases and at J to 0 bases, leaving 2 bases not matched to a gene. For the CDR3, the DNA is TGCGCCAGCAGCTCCGGGAGGGCCTCCTACAATGAGCAGTTCTTC. This translates into CASSSGRASYNEQFF.

This chain joins TRBV10-1 and TRBJ1-5; unclear D gene. V was trimmed by 6 bases and J by 0 bases, leaving 18 bases between them. Germline CDR1 and CDR2: WNHNN and SYGVQD (reference sequence). The CDR3 covers 17 residues. CDR3 region: CASRTPQQGNSNQPQHF. The CDR3 bases are TGCGCCAGCAGGACGCCACAGCAAGGTAATAGCAATCAGCCCCAGCATTTT.

The chain couples TRBV28 to TRBJ2-7; D perhaps matches TRBD2 (5 bases). There are 18 residues in the CDR3. Germline V gives CDR1 MDHEN, CDR2 SYDVKM. The V end was cut by 5 bases, the J end by 3 bases, with 26 bases between. The CDR3, as DNA: TGTGCCAGCAGTCCCAAAAGGGAAGAACTAGGACGGAACTACGAGCAGTACTTC. Translating gives CASSPKREELGRNYEQYF.

This clone was detected only once. This rearrangement joins TRBV5-1 to TRBJ2-2, with D possibly being TRBD1 (7 bases). This CDR3 has 18 amino acids. The germline V and J ends were trimmed by 4 bases and 4 bases, with 23 bases remaining between them. Germline values: CDR1 SGHRS, CDR2 YFSETQ. The DNA of the CDR3 is TGCGCCAGCAGCACCCGATGGACAGGTCTAGCGACCACCGGGGAGCTGTTTTTT. Protein sequence: CASSTRWTGLATTGELFF.

The rearrangement joins TRBV6-5 to TRBJ2-1, with 10 bases matching TRBD2. Looked up from germline, CDR1 is MNHEY and CDR2 is SVGAGI. V was clipped by 4 bases and J by 5 bases; unmatched bases: 5. CDR3 length: 15 amino acids. The CDR3 DNA reads TGTGCCAGCAGTTGGCTAGCGGGGGCTAACAATGAGCAGTTCTTC. It yields the protein CASSWLAGANNEQFF.

V usage is TRBV7-3 and J usage is TRBJ1-2; D may be TRBD1 (5 bases). Germline V gene lookup returns CDR1 SGHTA and CDR2 FQGTGA. This CDR3 spans 22 amino acids. V was trimmed by 2 bases and J by 4 bases, leaving 35 bases between them. For the CDR3, the DNA is TGTGCCAGCAGCTTACCCCCGCTGGGGCAGGGAAAAAAAACAGATCTATGCTATGGCTACACCTTC. This codes for CASSLPPLGQGKKTDLCYGYTF. The complete variable domain, with remaining parts taken from reference TRBV7-3 and TRBJ1-2, reads GAGVSQTPSNKVTEKGKYVELRCDPISGHTALYWYRQSLGQGPEFLIYFQGTGAADDSGLPNDRFFAVRPEGSVSTLKIQRTERGDSAVYLCASSLPPLGQGKKTDLCYGYTFGSGTRLTVV.

This clone was seen only a few times. This rearrangement joins TRBV24-1 to TRBJ2-3; maybe TRBD1 (7 bases). Germline lookup yields CDR1 KGHDR and CDR2 SFDVKD. The CDR3 runs to 14 residues. The V end lost 2 bases, the J end lost 5 bases, and 10 bases lay between the germline ends. This CDR3 is CATSDYRGGDTQYF. The CDR3 DNA follows: TGTGCCACCAGTGATTACAGGGGAGGAGATACGCAGTATTTT.

The V gene is TRBV6-5, the J gene TRBJ2-7, with 10 positions matching TRBD1. The CDR3 contains 13 residues. Germline V gives CDR1 MNHEY, CDR2 SVGAGI. The V gene end was trimmed by 8 bases and the J gene end by 2 bases; junction bases not matched to a gene: 3. The CDR3 region is CASWDRGAYEQYF. As DNA, the CDR3 is TGTGCCAGCTGGGACAGGGGTGCCTACGAGCAGTACTTC.

Only a few counts were recorded for this clone. The V call is TRBV19, the J call TRBJ1-5; tentatively, D is TRBD1 (5 bases). The V end was cut by 6 bases, the J end by 3 bases, with 21 bases between. Germline CDR1 and CDR2: LNHDA and SQIVND (reference sequence). This CDR3 has 17 amino acids. CDR3 nucleotide sequence: TGTGCCAGTAGGAAGGCCCCGGGACTCATGAACAATCAGCCCCAGCATTTT. It is translated as CASRKAPGLMNNQPQHF.

The rearrangement uses TRBV19 and TRBJ1-5; 7 bases match TRBD1. V was clipped by 3 bases and J by 4 bases; unmatched bases: 9. This CDR3 is built from 16 residues. CDR1 is LNHDA and CDR2 is SQIVND in the germline V gene (reference sequence). The CDR3 sequence is CASSMRPGGLNQPQHF. As DNA, the CDR3 is TGTGCCAGTAGTATGAGACCAGGGGGTTTGAATCAGCCCCAGCATTTT. The whole variable domain, remainder taken from reference TRBV19 and TRBJ1-5, is DGGITQSPKYLFRKEGQNVTLSCEQNLNHDAMYWYRQDPGQGLRLIYYSQIVNDFQKGDIAEGYSVSREKKESFPLTVTSAQKNPTAFYLCASSMRPGGLNQPQHFGDGTRLSIL.

This chain links TRBV5-4 with TRBJ2-3, with 13 bases matching TRBD2. Germline trimming cut 5 bases from V and 5 bases from J; bases unmatched to any gene: 8. CDR1 and CDR2 (germline): SGHNT, YYREEE (reference sequence). The CDR3 is made up of 16 amino acids. CDR3 amino acids: CASRRLAGGRGDTQYF. In DNA, the CDR3 is TGTGCCAGCAGGAGACTAGCGGGGGGCCGGGGAGATACGCAGTATTTT.

The rearrangement uses TRBV6-5 and TRBJ2-1; 7 bases align to TRBD1. The CDR3 is made up of 13 amino acids. The junction had 8 bases not matched to a gene; V was cut back by 6 bases and J by 9 bases. In germline, CDR1 is MNHEY, CDR2 SVGAGI. CDR3 loop: CASSLLRTGEQFF. The CDR3 region has the DNA TGTGCCAGCAGCCTACTACGGACAGGTGAGCAGTTCTTC.

V is TRBV10-3 and J is TRBJ1-6, with D possibly matching TRBD1 (5 bases). Looked up from germline, CDR1 is ENHRY and CDR2 is SYGVKD. This CDR3 spans 15 amino acids. The V gene lost 2 bases and the J gene lost 6 bases, with 11 bases spanning the gap. This chain's CDR3 is CAISEQGEVNSPLHF. In DNA, the CDR3 is TGTGCCATCAGTGAGCAAGGGGAGGTTAATTCACCCCTCCACTTT.

The rearrangement joins TRBV24-1 to TRBJ1-3; 8 bases line up with TRBD1. Germline CDR1 and CDR2: KGHDR and SFDVKD. CDR3 size: 15 residues. With 2 bases clipped from V and 3 bases from J, the junction kept 2 bases outside the gene matches. The CDR3 is CATSDSGGYGNTIYF. The CDR3 DNA reads TGTGCCACCAGTGATTCAGGGGGCTATGGAAACACCATATATTTT.

The V gene is TRBV24-1, the J gene TRBJ2-1; 8 bases fit TRBD1. There are 17 residues in the CDR3. The germline V gene encodes CDR1 KGHDR and CDR2 SFDVKD. The trim removed 7 bases at V and 5 bases at J, leaving 15 bases unmatched. The CDR3, as DNA: TGTGCCACCAGGGCCTCCGACAGGGGTAGTCTAGACAATGAGCAGTTCTTC. Its protein product is CATRASDRGSLDNEQFF.

CDR3 in DNA: TGTGCCAGCTCTTTAGCGGGGGTGGAGACCCAGTACTTC. It specifies CASSLAGVETQYF. The chain uses TRBV3-1 (or the pseudogene TRBV3-2) and TRBJ2-5; 9 bases line up with TRBD2. This CDR3 is built from 13 residues. Germline CDR1 and CDR2: LGHDT and YNNKEL (reference sequence). With 8 bases clipped from V and 5 bases from J, the junction kept 6 bases outside the gene matches.